This is a list of T cell receptor beta chains from one sample in a study of CD8+ T cells in alopecia areata. Some clones are missing from TCRdb's copy, which holds only in-frame ones; the method was immunoSEQ multiplex PCR. Here the sample spans roughly 180,000 clones, 51% being singletons. Sequenced material: CD8+ T cells sorted from blood, taken around week 54, from a patient treated with tofacitinib. The receptors shown here come from a human donor with alopecia areata. CDR3s include the opening cysteine and the closing phenylalanine or tryptophan. The order of the fields is J gene, clone size, V gene, D gene, CDR3 protein, CDR3 DNA. A D gene is named only where the DNA matches it firmly. Only some rows state a clone size, as once, few, many or a class for expanded clones.

j_call: TRBJ2-7
clone_size: few
v_call: TRBV7-2
d_call: TRBD1
cdr3_aa: CASSVHSQGVEQYF
cdr3_nt: TGTGCCAGCAGCGTCCACTCCCAGGGGGTCGAGCAGTACTTC

j_call: TRBJ2-2
clone_size: few
v_call: TRBV5-6
d_call: NA
cdr3_aa: CASSFRQTGELFF
cdr3_nt: TGTGCCAGCAGCTTTCGACAGACCGGGGAGCTGTTTTTT

j_call: TRBJ2-1
clone_size: few
v_call: TRBV29-1
d_call: NA
cdr3_aa: CSVEGLGVYNEQFF
cdr3_nt: TGCAGCGTTGAAGGACTAGGGGTCTACAATGAGCAGTTCTTC

j_call: TRBJ2-3
clone_size: NA
v_call: TRBV4-3
d_call: TRBD2
cdr3_aa: CASSQWGAGGTDTQYF
cdr3_nt: TGCGCCAGCAGCCAATGGGGTGCGGGGGGCACAGATACGCAGTATTTT

j_call: TRBJ1-2
clone_size: NA
v_call: TRBV23-1
d_call: NA
cdr3_aa: CASSPTCDYGYTF
cdr3_nt: TGCGCCAGCAGTCCCACATGTGACTATGGCTACACCTTC

j_call: TRBJ2-5
clone_size: once
v_call: TRBV5-6
d_call: NA
cdr3_aa: CASSSPNYAGVETQYF
cdr3_nt: TGTGCCAGCAGTTCTCCAAATTACGCAGGGGTGGAGACCCAGTACTTC

j_call: TRBJ1-2
clone_size: NA
v_call: TRBV7-8
d_call: NA
cdr3_aa: CASSLTVDGANGYTF
cdr3_nt: TGTGCCAGCAGCTTAACGGTTGACGGGGCCAATGGCTACACCTTC

j_call: TRBJ1-1
clone_size: few
v_call: TRBV27
d_call: NA
cdr3_aa: CASSLRQRNTEAFF
cdr3_nt: TGTGCCAGCAGTTTACGGCAGCGGAACACTGAAGCTTTCTTT

j_call: TRBJ1-1
clone_size: NA
v_call: TRBV29-1
d_call: NA
cdr3_aa: CSVYGPMNTEAFF
cdr3_nt: TGCAGCGTTTATGGGCCGATGAACACTGAAGCTTTCTTT

j_call: TRBJ2-2
clone_size: NA
v_call: TRBV27
d_call: NA
cdr3_aa: CASGGGAGLASTGELFF
cdr3_nt: TGTGCCTCGGGAGGGGGCGCAGGACTAGCCTCCACCGGGGAGCTGTTTTTT

j_call: TRBJ2-2
clone_size: NA
v_call: TRBV10-3
d_call: NA
cdr3_aa: CAISESGGELFF
cdr3_nt: TGTGCCATCAGTGAGTCGGGCGGGGAGCTGTTTTTT

j_call: TRBJ1-1
clone_size: once
v_call: TRBV30
d_call: TRBD1
cdr3_aa: CAWSRQGRESGAFF
cdr3_nt: TGTGCCTGGAGTAGACAGGGTCGCGAATCGGGAGCTTTCTTT

j_call: TRBJ1-6
clone_size: NA
v_call: TRBV12-5
d_call: NA
cdr3_aa: CASGLDPEVGRNSPLHF
cdr3_nt: TGTGCTAGTGGTTTGGACCCCGAGGTGGGGAGGAATTCACCCCTCCACTTT

j_call: TRBJ1-2
clone_size: NA
v_call: TRBV5-1
d_call: TRBD1
cdr3_aa: CASSQGGANYGYTF
cdr3_nt: TGCGCCAGCAGCCAGGGGGGAGCTAACTATGGCTACACCTTC

j_call: TRBJ2-7
clone_size: few
v_call: TRBV5-1
d_call: NA
cdr3_aa: CASSPGQSSYEQYF
cdr3_nt: TGCGCCAGCAGCCCAGGACAAAGCTCCTACGAGCAGTACTTC

j_call: TRBJ1-4
clone_size: NA
v_call: TRBV7-9
d_call: NA
cdr3_aa: CASSLGFGQLNEKLFF
cdr3_nt: TGTGCCAGCAGCTTAGGCTTTGGCCAGCTTAATGAAAAACTGTTTTTT

j_call: TRBJ2-7
clone_size: NA
v_call: TRBV30
d_call: NA
cdr3_aa: CAWKQPTYEQYF
cdr3_nt: TGTGCCTGGAAACAGCCCACCTACGAGCAGTACTTC

j_call: TRBJ2-1
clone_size: NA
v_call: TRBV5-1
d_call: TRBD1
cdr3_aa: CASSLRTGHNEQFF
cdr3_nt: TGCGCCAGCAGCCTTAGGACAGGGCACAATGAGCAGTTCTTC

j_call: TRBJ2-3
clone_size: NA
v_call: TRBV6-1
d_call: NA
cdr3_aa: CASSELTGDTQYF
cdr3_nt: TGTGCCAGCAGTGAACTGACAGGCGATACGCAGTATTTT

j_call: TRBJ1-1
clone_size: few
v_call: TRBV29-1
d_call: NA
cdr3_aa: CSVPQGAEAFF
cdr3_nt: TGCAGCGTCCCGCAGGGCGCTGAAGCTTTCTTT

j_call: TRBJ2-1
clone_size: NA
v_call: TRBV7-9
d_call: NA
cdr3_aa: CASSFPSYNEQFF
cdr3_nt: TGTGCCAGCAGTTTTCCCTCCTACAATGAGCAGTTCTTC

j_call: TRBJ1-5
clone_size: NA
v_call: TRBV19
d_call: NA
cdr3_aa: CASRLRDHNQPQHF
cdr3_nt: TGTGCCAGTAGGCTCCGGGACCACAATCAGCCCCAGCATTTT